A single sample gave rise to the 24 T cell receptor beta chains below, sequenced in a study of technical replicates of blood from four donors. Data came from immunoSEQ multiplex PCR; TCRdb stores just in-frame clones and leaves some out. The sample carries 75,000 to 95,000 clones, about 90% recorded once. Material: T cells isolated from PBMCs. These receptors were obtained from a human donor in good health.

The chain uses TRBV10-3 and TRBJ2-7, with TRBD1 matching over 11 bases. Germline V lookup: CDR1 ENHRY, CDR2 SYGVKD. The junction had 8 bases not matched to a gene; V was cut back by 11 bases and J by 5 bases. This CDR3 contains 13 residues. DNA of the CDR3: TGTGCCGTCGGACAGGGGGCCTTTGACGAGCAGTACTTC. As protein: CAVGQGAFDEQYF.

The V gene is TRBV6-1, the J gene TRBJ2-1; 10 positions agree with TRBD2. From germline, CDR1 is MNHNS and CDR2 SASEGT. Germline trimming cut 3 bases from V and 4 bases from J; bases unmatched to any gene: 15. The CDR3 totals 19 residues. The CDR3 region has the DNA TGTGCCAGCAGTGACGGCTTATTTCTAGCGGGAGTCCCATACAATGAGCAGTTCTTC. Its protein product is CASSDGLFLAGVPYNEQFF.

This chain connects TRBV10-1 to TRBJ2-3, with a tentative D call TRBD2 (5 bases). Germline V gene lookup returns CDR1 WNHNN and CDR2 SYGVQD (reference sequence). Trimming shortened V by 3 bases and J by 6 bases, and 19 bases separated the two germline ends. There are 16 residues in the CDR3. The CDR3 loop is CASSEVGEGLVDTQYF. The CDR3 DNA sequence: TGCGCCAGCAGTGAAGTTGGAGAGGGTCTCGTTGATACGCAGTATTTT.

This chain joins TRBV27 and TRBJ1-4, with 7 bases aligning to TRBD1. The V gene end was trimmed by 5 bases and the J gene end by 8 bases; junction bases not matched to a gene: 11. CDR1 and CDR2 from the germline V gene are MNHEY and SMNVEV (reference sequence). CDR3 size: 15 residues. The CDR3 loop is CASSPLPRGREKLFF. The DNA of the CDR3 is TGTGCCAGCAGTCCCTTACCGAGGGGGCGGGAAAAACTGTTTTTT.

This clone came up once. The chain couples TRBV18 to TRBJ2-3; D gene unclear. This CDR3 region has 15 residues. V lost 3 bases to trimming and J lost 4 bases, with 14 bases between them. CDR1 is KGHSH, CDR2 LQKENI, per germline. CDR3 bases: TGTGCCAGCTCACCGCAGGCTTCATCTGCAGATACGCAGTATTTT. This encodes CASSPQASSADTQYF.

The chain carries TRBV18 and TRBJ1-5, with 7 positions matching TRBD1. The germline V gene encodes CDR1 KGHSH and CDR2 LQKENI. V was clipped by 3 bases and J by 6 bases; unmatched bases: 14. The CDR3 contains 17 residues. The CDR3 DNA reads TGTGCCAGCTCACCCTTCCCCAGGGGGTCGGAGACTCAGCCCCAGCATTTT. Residues: CASSPFPRGSETQPQHF. Supplemented by reference TRBV18 and TRBJ1-5, the full variable domain reads NAGVMQNPRHLVRRRGQEARLRCSPMKGHSHVYWYRQLPEEGLKFMVYLQKENIIDESGMPKERFSAEFPKEGPSILRIQQVVRGDSAAYFCASSPFPRGSETQPQHFGDGTRLSIL.

This chain joins TRBV7-9 and TRBJ2-2; D is ambiguous. Trimming took 4 bases from V and 6 from J, leaving 15 bases between them. Per germline, CDR1 SEHNR and CDR2 FQNEAQ (reference sequence). There are 15 residues in the CDR3. The CDR3 here is CASSSKSGVPGELFF. DNA for the CDR3: TGTGCCAGCAGCTCAAAATCCGGAGTCCCCGGGGAGCTGTTTTTT.

This chain joins TRBV15 and TRBJ2-1, with 13 nucleotides matching TRBD2. The trim removed 1 base at V and 0 bases at J, leaving 3 bases unmatched. Germline values: CDR1 LNHNV, CDR2 YYDKDF (reference sequence). The CDR3 length is 18 residues. The CDR3 DNA sequence: TGTGCCACCAGCAGAGGCGGACTAGCGGGGGACTCCTACAATGAGCAGTTCTTC. Its translation: CATSRGGLAGDSYNEQFF.

The chain uses TRBV9 and TRBJ2-3; no firm D call. Trimming removed 3 bases from V and 7 bases from J, with 9 bases in between. The CDR3 runs to 12 residues. Germline values: CDR1 SGDLS, CDR2 YYNGEE. Here the CDR3 DNA reads TGTGCCAGCAGCGCAGTCATAAATACGCAGTATTTT. It encodes CASSAVINTQYF.

The V and J genes are TRBV5-4 and TRBJ2-2, with 9 bases that match TRBD1. CDR1 and CDR2 from the germline V gene are SGHNT and YYREEE (reference sequence). V shed 3 bases and J 3 bases; nucleotides not matched to a gene: 3. The CDR3 length is 15 residues. In DNA form, the CDR3 reads TGTGCCAGCAGCTCCCGGGACAGGGACACCGGGGAGCTGTTTTTT. As protein: CASSSRDRDTGELFF.

The rearrangement uses TRBV5-1 and TRBJ2-1, with no clear D. Germline CDR1 reads SGHRS; CDR2 reads YFSETQ. Deletions cut 0 bases from V and 8 bases from J, with 9 bases between. The CDR3 sequence is 13 residues long. The CDR3 sequence is CASSLAVGYEQFF. The DNA for the CDR3 is TGCGCCAGCAGCTTGGCGGTGGGCTATGAGCAGTTCTTC.

V gene TRBV29-1 combines with J gene TRBJ1-3; TRBD1 is a possible D gene (5 bases). Germline-derived CDR1 and CDR2 are SQVTM and ANQGSEA. The CDR3 runs 13 residues. V was pared by 4 bases and J by 0 bases, with 7 bases between. The DNA of the CDR3 is TGCAGCGTTGTGACAGACTCTGGAAACACCATATATTTT. Translation: CSVVTDSGNTIYF.

Regarding this clone: The junction and the germline gene differ at one end; a read error may be behind it. The chain carries TRBV19 and TRBJ1-2; D remains unclear. Germline values: CDR1 LNHDA, CDR2 SQIVND (reference sequence). The CDR3 has 12 residues. CDR3 bases: TGTGCCAGTATAAGCAGAAACTATGGCTACACTTTC. Its protein product is CASISRNYGYTF. The full variable domain, with the rest looked up from reference TRBV19 and TRBJ1-2, is DGGITQSPKYLFRKEGQNVTLSCEQNLNHDAMYWYRQDPGQGLRLIYYSQIVNDFQKGDIAEGYSVSREKKESFPLTVTSAQKNPTAFYLCASISRNYGYTFGSGTRLTVV.

V gene TRBV2 combines with J gene TRBJ2-6, with D possibly TRBD1 on 6 matching bases. The CDR3 is made up of 16 amino acids. The germline gives CDR1 SNHLY, CDR2 FYNNEI. Between the trimmed V and J ends, which lost 2 bases and 2 bases, there was a span of 10 bases. CDR3 protein: CASSELGATGANVLTF. CDR3 bases: TGTGCCAGCAGTGAACTGGGGGCGACTGGGGCCAACGTCCTGACTTTC.

J is TRBJ1-2 and V is TRBV5-1, with D perhaps matching TRBD1 (5 bases). This CDR3 has 13 residues. Per germline, CDR1 SGHRS and CDR2 YFSETQ. Deletions cut 4 bases from V and 2 bases from J, with 9 bases between. CDR3 coding DNA: TGCGCCAGCAGCCTGACAGAGAACTATGGCTACACCTTC. Its translation is CASSLTENYGYTF.

This chain links TRBV19 with TRBJ1-2, with 10 bases that match TRBD1. The CDR3 runs to 15 residues. Germline trimming cut 4 bases from V and 4 bases from J; bases unmatched to any gene: 6. Germline V gives CDR1 LNHDA, CDR2 SQIVND (reference sequence). The CDR3 here is CASSTSGTGVYGYTF. CDR3 DNA sequence: TGTGCCAGTAGTACATCCGGGACAGGGGTCTATGGCTACACCTTC.

This rearrangement joins TRBV19 to TRBJ1-2, with a weak D call TRBD1 (5 bases). The CDR3 contains 17 residues. Trimming removed 9 bases from V and 5 bases from J, with 28 bases in between. In germline, CDR1 is LNHDA, CDR2 SQIVND (reference sequence). DNA of the CDR3: TGTGCCAGCACCCAAAGACCCGGGGACTTGGAAGGGTATGGCTACACCTTC. Protein: CASTQRPGDLEGYGYTF.

This clone was recorded only once. The chain is built from TRBV5-1 and TRBJ2-7; TRBD2 is a possible D gene (5 bases). The CDR3 runs to 14 residues. Germline lookup yields CDR1 SGHRS and CDR2 YFSETQ. Trimming pared 0 bases from V and 6 bases from J, leaving 13 bases between. DNA of the CDR3: TGCGCCAGCAGCTTGGGTAGCTTCGGAGGCGAGCAGTACTTC. This encodes CASSLGSFGGEQYF.

The chain employs TRBV10-3 and TRBJ2-3; no clear D. The germline gives CDR1 ENHRY, CDR2 SYGVKD. This CDR3 comprises 15 residues. V lost 2 bases to trimming and J lost 2 bases, with 11 bases between them. The CDR3 nucleotides are TGTGCCATCAGTGAGGTAGGAGCTTCCACAGATACGCAGTATTTT. Translating gives CAISEVGASTDTQYF.

This chain joins TRBV28 and TRBJ2-7, with TRBD2 matching 11 bases. The germline V gene has CDR1 MDHEN and CDR2 SYDVKM. The CDR3 has 16 amino acids. The V gene end was trimmed by 4 bases and the J gene end by 1 base; junction bases not matched to a gene: 6. The CDR3 DNA follows: TGTGCCAGCAGTTCCCCGTCTAGCGGGAGGTCCTACGAGCAGTACTTC. The encoded protein is CASSSPSSGRSYEQYF.

The genes are TRBV10-1 and TRBJ2-7; 11 bases fit TRBD2. The CDR3 loop spans 17 amino acids. Germline V gene sequence: CDR1 WNHNN, CDR2 SYGVQD (reference sequence). After removal of 2 bases from V and 2 bases from J, the junction contained 8 bases not matched to a gene. CDR3 protein: CASSEGLAGGLTYEQYF. Written as DNA, the CDR3 is TGCGCCAGCAGTGAGGGCCTAGCGGGAGGATTGACCTACGAGCAGTACTTC.

This rearrangement joins TRBV5-1 to TRBJ2-3; 8 bases fit TRBD1. The junction had 5 bases not matched to a gene; V was cut back by 4 bases and J by 4 bases. CDR3 length: 14 amino acids. In germline, CDR1 is SGHRS, CDR2 YFSETQ. The CDR3 coding sequence is TGCGCCAGCAGCCCCGGACAGGGTGCAGATACGCAGTATTTT. It codes for CASSPGQGADTQYF.

The chain is built from TRBV6-1 and TRBJ1-1, with D hard to call. The V gene lost 7 bases and the J gene lost 10 bases, with 10 bases spanning the gap. CDR1 and CDR2 from the germline V gene are MNHNS and SASEGT. CDR3 length: 10 residues. CDR3 loop: CASIRKRAFF. CDR3 nucleotides: TGTGCCAGCATACGAAAGAGAGCTTTCTTT.

This clone was picked up one time. This chain links TRBV7-8 with TRBJ2-1, with no clear D. In germline, CDR1 is SGHVS, CDR2 FQNEAQ. Trimming removed 6 bases from V and 4 bases from J, with 16 bases in between. There are 15 residues in the CDR3. The CDR3 DNA follows: TGTGCCAGCAGGTCACGGGTGAGGCTTTACAATGAGCAGTTCTTC. As protein: CASRSRVRLYNEQFF.